Included here is one T cell receptor (beta chain) sequence, with context. The sample is drawn from a study of shared clonotypes between healthy human individuals. The germline CDR1 and CDR2 sequences are MRHNA and SNTAGT. V was pared by 5 bases and J by 6 bases, with 7 bases between. The CDR3 is made up of 12 amino acids. Naivety among CD8 cells was defined by CD45RO negativity and positive CCR7 selection, thereby excluding terminally differentiated effector memory CD45RA+ cells. Produced via immunoSEQ multiplex PCR; TCRdb's table is partial and in-frame only. This table has approximately 1.9 million clones, 93% appearing once.

Specimen: naive CD8+ T cells from PBMCs. V and J are TRBV6-4 and TRBJ2-2; the D is unclear. The TCR was taken from a man between 18 and 35 years old in good health. Some clones in this sample may be carry-over from other donors' samples. The DNA for the CDR3 is TGTGCCAGCAGTAGTGGGTCCGGGGAGCTGTTTTTT. This sequence encodes CASSSGSGELFF.